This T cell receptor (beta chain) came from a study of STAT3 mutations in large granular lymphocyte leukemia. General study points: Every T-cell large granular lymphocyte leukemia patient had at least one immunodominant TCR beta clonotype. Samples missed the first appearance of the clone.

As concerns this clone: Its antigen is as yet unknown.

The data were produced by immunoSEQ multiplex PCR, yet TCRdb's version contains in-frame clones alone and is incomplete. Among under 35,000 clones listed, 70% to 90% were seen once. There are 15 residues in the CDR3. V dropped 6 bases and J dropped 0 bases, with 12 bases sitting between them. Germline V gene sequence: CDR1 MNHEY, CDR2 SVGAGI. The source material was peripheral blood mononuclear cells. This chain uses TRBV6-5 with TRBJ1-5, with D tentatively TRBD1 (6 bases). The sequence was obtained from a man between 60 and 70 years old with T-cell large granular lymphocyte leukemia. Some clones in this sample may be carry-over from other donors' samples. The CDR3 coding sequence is TGTGCCAGCAGGTCCGACAGGAATAGCAATCAGCCCCAGCATTTT. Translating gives CASRSDRNSNQPQHF.